Following are 13 T cell receptor beta chains from one sample sequenced in a study of T cell clusters in autoimmune cytopenias (dated 2019 in TCRdb). Each sample's TRB amplification started from around 230 ng of peripheral blood genomic DNA, which corresponds to approximately 36,000 genome equivalents. These reads were obtained on an Illumina MiSeq. To amplify TRB rearrangements, a touch-down multiplex PCR protocol was run with the TRB-A and TRB-B primer pools combined in a single tube. Each entry corresponds to one CDR3 protein sequence from reads that TCRdb reprocessed, and DNA is not given. The table for this sample shows 5,500 or so distinct CDR3 sequences. The ten top clones hold approximately 7.5% of the sample. The sample also formed part of further work on T cell repertoires in aging, cancer and after chemotherapy.

Material for sequencing was peripheral blood. Receptors were obtained from a human donor in good health.

This rearrangement joins TRBV12-3 or TRBV12-4 to TRBJ2-3; TCRdb's D call of TRBD1 is untestable without DNA. This CDR3 has 15 residues. CDR3: CASSYRDRVPDTQYF.

J is TRBJ2-2 and V is TRBV7-9. This CDR3 region has 16 residues. CDR1 is SEHNR, CDR2 FQNEAQ, per germline (reference sequence). CDR3 sequence reads: CASSLVSRTYTGELFF.

This chain uses TRBV4-2 with TRBJ2-7; the TCRdb call, TRBD2, lacks DNA for checking. The CDR3 length is 19 residues. CDR1 and CDR2 (germline): LGHNA, YNFKEQ. The CDR3 sequence is CASSASGLAGGKTAYEQYF.

This clonotype counts as medium-sized by frequency. V usage is TRBV29-1 and J usage is TRBJ2-5; TCRdb selects TRBD1, and the lack of DNA leaves this call unchecked. This CDR3 comprises 13 residues. Germline lookup yields CDR1 SQVTM and CDR2 ANQGSEA. Here the CDR3 reads CSAGGTRGETQYF.

This clonotype is called medium-sized based on its frequency. The chain couples TRBV19 to TRBJ1-2; TCRdb names TRBD1, which stays unverified in the absence of DNA. Looked up from germline, CDR1 is LNHDA and CDR2 is SQIVND (reference sequence). The CDR3 runs 15 residues. The CDR3 loop is CASTPTGGTPYGYTF. The variable domain in full, with the rest retrieved from reference TRBV19 and TRBJ1-2, is DGGITQSPKYLFRKEGQNVTLSCEQNLNHDAMYWYRQDPGQGLRLIYYSQIVNDFQKGDIAEGYSVSREKKESFPLTVTSAQKNPTAFYLCASTPTGGTPYGYTFGSGTRLTVV.

This clonotype ranks as medium-sized in terms of frequency. The chain couples TRBV18 to TRBJ2-6; TCRdb lists TRBD1, though no DNA is available to test this call. The CDR3 totals 16 residues. The germline V gene encodes CDR1 KGHSH and CDR2 LQKENI. CDR3 amino acids: CASSPQGASGANVLTF.

The chain has TRBV5-1 and TRBJ1-2. Germline V lookup: CDR1 SGHRS, CDR2 YFSETQ. CDR3 length: 14 residues. Here the CDR3 reads CASSLDRTNYGYTF. Full variable domain (rest looked up from reference TRBV5-1 and TRBJ1-2): KAGVTQTPRYLIKTRGQQVTLSCSPISGHRSVSWYQQTPGQGLQFLFEYFSETQRNKGNFPGRFSGRQFSNSRSEMNVSTLELGDSALYLCASSLDRTNYGYTFGSGTRLTVV.

The V call is TRBV19, the J call TRBJ2-3. Germline assignment: CDR1 LNHDA and CDR2 SQIVND (reference sequence). CDR3 length: 16 amino acids. The CDR3 is CASSIGRGLVADTQYF.

The rearrangement links TRBV4-2 to TRBJ2-3. The germline CDR1 and CDR2 sequences are LGHNA and YNFKEQ. The CDR3 is 12 residues long. The CDR3 protein is CASALRSDTQYF.

This clonotype is called medium-sized based on its frequency. The chain combines TRBV10-3 with TRBJ2-7. Germline CDR1 ENHRY, CDR2 SYGVKD. This CDR3 has 13 amino acids. The CDR3 spells CAISESGQYEQYF.

The V call is TRBV24-1, the J call TRBJ1-6; lacking DNA, the TRBD1 call made by TCRdb goes unchecked. The CDR3 contains 15 residues. Germline CDR1 KGHDR, CDR2 SFDVKD. CDR3 region: CATSAADSYNSPLHF.

This clonotype is labeled medium-sized based on frequency. V and J are TRBV27 and TRBJ1-6; the D call from TCRdb, TRBD1, cannot be confirmed without DNA. Germline V gene data show CDR1 as MNHEY and CDR2 as SMNVEV (reference sequence). CDR3 size: 14 residues. CDR3 region: CASYTGTGVSPLHF.

This clonotype is deemed medium-sized by its frequency. V gene TRBV29-1 combines with J gene TRBJ2-3; as DNA is missing, the TRBD2 call by TCRdb cannot be tested. Germline V lookup: CDR1 SQVTM, CDR2 ANQGSEA. This CDR3 spans 15 amino acids. The CDR3 here is CSVGQLAGGTDTQYF.